Shown below are 18 T cell receptor beta chains from a single sample sequenced in a study of shared clonotypes between healthy human individuals. Positively selected for CCR7, the CD45RO-negative cells used as naive CD8 cells excluded terminally differentiated effector memory CD45RA+ cells. Clones were sequenced by immunoSEQ multiplex PCR, and TCRdb holds only the in-frame ones, with some missing. The data show about 680,000 clones, with under 95% seen just once and roughly 24% held by the top ten. Source material: naive CD8+ T cells sorted from blood. These receptor sequences come from a man aged 25 to 45 in good health.

The chain joins TRBV6-6 to TRBJ2-7; no clear D. V was shortened by 2 bases and J by 5 bases, with 10 bases between the two germline ends. The germline gives CDR1 MNHNY, CDR2 SVGAGI (reference sequence). The CDR3 loop spans 13 amino acids. The CDR3 sequence is CASSYAVKNEQYF. CDR3 coding DNA: TGTGCCAGCAGTTACGCTGTAAAAAACGAGCAGTACTTC.

This clone was recorded only once. The rearrangement joins TRBV13 to TRBJ2-3; 7 nucleotides align to TRBD1. The junction had 5 bases not matched to a gene; V was cut back by 5 bases and J by 6 bases. CDR3 length: 13 amino acids. Germline V lookup: CDR1 PRHDT, CDR2 FYEKMQ (reference sequence). This chain's CDR3 is CASSLDRSDTQYF. The CDR3 DNA is TGTGCCAGCAGCCTGGACAGGTCCGATACGCAGTATTTT. Supplemented by reference TRBV13 and TRBJ2-3, the full variable domain reads AAGVIQSPRHLIKEKRETATLKCYPIPRHDTVYWYQQGPGQDPQFLISFYEKMQSDKGSIPDRFSAQQFSDYHSELNMSSLELGDSALYFCASSLDRSDTQYFGPGTRLTVL.

J is TRBJ2-5 and V is TRBV20-1; a possible D gene is TRBD1 (5 bases). The CDR3 consists of 11 residues. Germline lookup yields CDR1 DFQATT and CDR2 SNEGSKA (reference sequence). Trimming stripped 6 bases from V and 12 bases from J, with 17 bases between. The CDR3 DNA reads TGCAGTGCAAGCGACAGTTATAGGGAGTACTTC. This codes for CSASDSYREYF.

The V call is TRBV19, the J call TRBJ2-7, with D perhaps TRBD2 (6 bases). This CDR3 is built from 12 residues. Trimming pared 3 bases from V and 4 bases from J, leaving 7 bases between. The germline V gene encodes CDR1 LNHDA and CDR2 SQIVND (reference sequence). The CDR3: CASSMGGYEQYF. The CDR3, as DNA: TGTGCCAGTAGTATGGGAGGTTACGAGCAGTACTTC.

The rearrangement joins TRBV19 to TRBJ2-3; 11 bases match TRBD1. The CDR3 loop spans 15 amino acids. Germline V gives CDR1 LNHDA, CDR2 SQIVND (reference sequence). The J segment lost 3 bases and the V segment lost 3 bases, leaving 2 bases of the junction unmatched. The DNA for the CDR3 is TGTGCCAGTAGTATGGGGGACAGGGGGACAGATACGCAGTATTTT. As protein: CASSMGDRGTDTQYF. The whole variable domain, filled in from reference TRBV19 and TRBJ2-3, reads DGGITQSPKYLFRKEGQNVTLSCEQNLNHDAMYWYRQDPGQGLRLIYYSQIVNDFQKGDIAEGYSVSREKKESFPLTVTSAQKNPTAFYLCASSMGDRGTDTQYFGPGTRLTVL.

This clone showed up just a few times. The chain carries TRBV28 and TRBJ1-2; the D gene is possibly TRBD1 (6 bases). Germline values: CDR1 MDHEN, CDR2 SYDVKM. Trimming left V 6 bases short and J 1 base short, with 6 bases between. The CDR3 extends over 12 amino acids. CDR3 in DNA: TGTGCCAGCAGAGGGGGTAACTATGGCTACACCTTC. This gives the protein CASRGGNYGYTF.

V gene TRBV9 combines with J gene TRBJ2-5; 8 positions agree with TRBD2. V gave up 3 bases and J gave up 3 bases; unmatched junction bases: 16. Germline V gene lookup returns CDR1 SGDLS and CDR2 YYNGEE. The CDR3 length is 18 residues. The CDR3 is CASSESSSGPYTKETQYF. The CDR3 DNA reads as TGTGCCAGCAGCGAGTCGTCTAGCGGGCCCTACACAAAAGAGACCCAGTACTTC.

The rearrangement links TRBV4-3 to TRBJ2-1; the D gene is possibly TRBD2 (5 bases). Germline lookup yields CDR1 LGHNA and CDR2 YSLEER. The CDR3 length is 15 residues. The V and J ends lost 1 base and 4 bases respectively, with 11 bases between them. CDR3 nucleotide sequence: TGCGCCAGCAGCCAAGGAAGCGGAACTTACAATGAGCAGTTCTTC. Its protein product is CASSQGSGTYNEQFF.

V and J are TRBV10-3 and TRBJ1-2; 9 nucleotides align to TRBD1. CDR1 and CDR2 (germline): ENHRY, SYGVKD. This CDR3 has 15 residues. After removal of 3 bases from V and 0 bases from J, the junction contained 2 bases not matched to a gene. CDR3 sequence reads: CAISEGTGTNYGYTF. The CDR3 DNA reads TGTGCCATCAGTGAAGGGACAGGGACTAACTATGGCTACACCTTC.

The chain combines TRBV30 with TRBJ2-1; 12 nucleotides match TRBD2. In germline, CDR1 is GTSNPN, CDR2 SVGIG (reference sequence). The CDR3 has 15 residues. The V gene end was trimmed by 3 bases and the J gene end by 10 bases; junction bases not matched to a gene: 10. This CDR3 reads CAWSPRGLAGLEQFF. CDR3 DNA sequence: TGTGCCTGGAGCCCCCGGGGACTAGCGGGTCTAGAGCAGTTCTTC.

The chain combines TRBV2 with TRBJ1-2; maybe TRBD1 (6 bases). This CDR3 has 10 residues. From germline, CDR1 is SNHLY and CDR2 FYNNEI. The V end lost 11 bases, the J end lost 4 bases, and 8 bases lay between the germline ends. The DNA for the CDR3 is TGTGCCTTACAGGGCTATGGCTACACCTTC. Translated, it gives CALQGYGYTF.

The chain carries TRBV27 and TRBJ1-5; D gene ambiguous. V lost 2 bases, J lost 2 bases, and 10 bases lay in between. The CDR3 covers 15 residues. Germline lookup yields CDR1 MNHEY and CDR2 SMNVEV (reference sequence). The DNA of the CDR3 is TGTGCCAGCAGTTTAGAGGGTATTGGCAATCAGCCCCAGCATTTT. Its translation: CASSLEGIGNQPQHF.

The chain couples TRBV9 to TRBJ2-1; 7 positions match TRBD2. Losses at the gene ends were 0 bases for V and 3 bases for J; bases not matched to a gene: 6. The CDR3 covers 16 residues. Germline values: CDR1 SGDLS, CDR2 YYNGEE. As DNA, the CDR3 is TGTGCCAGCAGCGTAGGAGGGGAGGGCCGCTACAATGAGCAGTTCTTC. Translated, it gives CASSVGGEGRYNEQFF. The whole variable domain, filled in from reference TRBV9 and TRBJ2-1, reads DSGVTQTPKHLITATGQRVTLRCSPRSGDLSVYWYQQSLDQGLQFLIQYYNGEERAKGNILERFSAQQFPDLHSELNLSSLELGDSALYFCASSVGGEGRYNEQFFGPGTRLTVL.

The genes are TRBV27 and TRBJ1-5, with no clear D. The germline V gene encodes CDR1 MNHEY and CDR2 SMNVEV (reference sequence). The CDR3 spans 14 residues. The V gene lost 3 bases and the J gene lost 1 base, with 7 bases spanning the gap. The CDR3 DNA sequence: TGTGCCAGCAGTTTTTTGGACAGCAATCAGCCCCAGCATTTT. This sequence encodes CASSFLDSNQPQHF.

The chain carries TRBV4-1 and TRBJ2-1; tentatively, D is TRBD1 (6 bases). The CDR3 totals 18 residues. V was pared by 4 bases and J by 1 base, with 20 bases between. The germline V gene encodes CDR1 MGHRA and CDR2 YSYEKL. CDR3 in amino acids: CASSREGPQGKSYNEQFF. CDR3 nucleotides: TGCGCCAGCAGCCGAGAGGGGCCCCAGGGGAAATCCTACAATGAGCAGTTCTTC.

This clone was seen only once. The chain employs TRBV5-1 and TRBJ2-1; 11 nucleotides agree with TRBD2. From germline, CDR1 is SGHRS and CDR2 YFSETQ. With 5 bases clipped from V and 5 bases from J, the junction kept 3 bases outside the gene matches. The CDR3 is made up of 14 amino acids. The CDR3 protein is CASRGLAADNEQFF. Written as DNA, the CDR3 is TGCGCCAGCAGGGGACTAGCGGCCGACAATGAGCAGTTCTTC.

The chain is built from TRBV28 and TRBJ2-7, with 11 bases identical to TRBD1. Losses at the gene ends were 7 bases for V and 2 bases for J; bases not matched to a gene: 16. This CDR3 region has 18 residues. Looked up from germline, CDR1 is MDHEN and CDR2 is SYDVKM. This CDR3 reads CASTSRQDRGRSPYEQYF. The CDR3 DNA sequence: TGTGCCAGCACCTCGCGGCAGGACAGGGGGCGATCGCCCTACGAGCAGTACTTC.

This rearrangement joins TRBV30 to TRBJ2-6, with no clear D. Looked up from germline, CDR1 is GTSNPN and CDR2 is SVGIG (reference sequence). The CDR3 has 13 residues. V lost 8 bases and J 3 bases, leaving 11 bases between the germline ends. CDR3 nucleotides: TGTGCCCTGTTCGGATATGGGGCCAACGTCCTGACTTTC. This encodes CALFGYGANVLTF.